This is a list of T cell receptor beta chains from one sample in a study of blood T cell repertoires in COVID-19. Some clones are missing from TCRdb's copy, which holds only in-frame ones; the method was immunoSEQ multiplex PCR. The sample lists a few hundred thousand clones, around 80% occurring once. Sequencing was performed on peripheral blood. The receptors were sampled from a man aged 50-60 years with active or convalescent COVID-19. The CDR3 runs from the conserved cysteine through the conserved F or W.

TRBJ2-5 | TRBV2 | 13 | CASSARVQETQYF
TRBJ2-5 | TRBV18 | 15 | CASSPSGIGVGTQYF
TRBJ2-7 | TRBV10-3 | 14 | CAFPLSPGGKEQYF
TRBJ1-5 | TRBV19 | 14 | CASNPTGGNQPQHF
TRBJ1-1 | TRBV2 | 15 | CASRPLVGANTEAFF
TRBJ2-5 | TRBV5-4 | 16 | CASSLGLAGGEETQYF
TRBJ1-1 | TRBV19 | 16 | CASSTTPRRGPSEAFF
TRBJ1-1 | TRBV2 | 14 | CASGFSPGLTEAFF
TRBJ1-2 | TRBV7-2 | 15 | CASSLRGSGFGGYTF
TRBJ2-1 | TRBV5-1 | 11 | CASSDFNEQFF
TRBJ2-7 | TRBV27 | 16 | CASSLSWTSGSYEQYF
TRBJ2-7 | TRBV5-1 | 15 | CASSRTSGSIYEQYF
TRBJ2-7 | TRBV5-4 | 11 | CASSGQGEQYF
TRBJ1-6 | TRBV2 | 16 | CASSGQASSYNSPLHF
TRBJ1-1 | TRBV28 | 14 | CASSPSSQETEAFF
TRBJ1-3 | TRBV15 | 16 | CATSRDPFYSGNTIYF
TRBJ1-1 | TRBV5-1 | 14 | CASSLAEGGAEAFF
TRBJ2-2 | TRBV19 | 15 | CASSIMGTNTGELFF
TRBJ2-5 | TRBV2 | 16 | CASSEALAGGEETQYF
TRBJ1-3 | TRBV7-9 | 14 | CASSLVGAGNTIYF
TRBJ1-5 | TRBV5-8 | 15 | CASSAYRGMDQPQHF
TRBJ1-2 | TRBV5-1 | 15 | CASSYPGQGQNGYTF
TRBJ1-4 | TRBV5-5 | 16 | CASSLGVGATNEKLFF
TRBJ1-6 | TRBV4-1 | 15 | CASSQRGGGDSPLHF